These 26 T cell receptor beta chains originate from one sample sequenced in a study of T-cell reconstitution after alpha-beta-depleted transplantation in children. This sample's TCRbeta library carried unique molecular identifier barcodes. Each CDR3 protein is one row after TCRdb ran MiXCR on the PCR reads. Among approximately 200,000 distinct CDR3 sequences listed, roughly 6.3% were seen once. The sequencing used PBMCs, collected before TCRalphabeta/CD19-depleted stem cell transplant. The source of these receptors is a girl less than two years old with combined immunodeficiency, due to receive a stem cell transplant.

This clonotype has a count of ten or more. CDR3: CASNPGDTEAFF. The CDR3 nucleotides are TGTGCCAGCAACCCCGGGGACACTGAAGCTTTCTTT. The rearrangement links TRBV28 to TRBJ1-1, with D hard to call. This CDR3 comprises 12 residues. CDR1 is MDHEN, CDR2 SYDVKM, per germline. Trimming pared 7 bases from V and 3 bases from J, leaving 9 bases between.

CDR3: CASSFTGGLGNSPLHF. The CDR3 nucleotides are TGCGCCAGCAGCTTTACAGGGGGCTTAGGGAATTCACCCCTCCACTTT. The gene calls are TRBV5-1 and TRBJ1-6; 9 nucleotides agree with TRBD1. Germline CDR1 SGHRS, CDR2 YFSETQ. The CDR3 is 16 residues long. Trimming removed 2 bases from V and 7 bases from J; junction bases left unmatched: 7.

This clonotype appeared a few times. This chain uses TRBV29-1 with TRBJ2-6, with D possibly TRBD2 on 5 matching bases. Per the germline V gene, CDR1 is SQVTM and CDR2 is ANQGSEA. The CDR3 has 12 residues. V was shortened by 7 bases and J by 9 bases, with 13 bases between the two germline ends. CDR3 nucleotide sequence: TGCAGCGCTTTGGAGGAGTACAACGTCCTGACTTTC. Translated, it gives CSALEEYNVLTF.

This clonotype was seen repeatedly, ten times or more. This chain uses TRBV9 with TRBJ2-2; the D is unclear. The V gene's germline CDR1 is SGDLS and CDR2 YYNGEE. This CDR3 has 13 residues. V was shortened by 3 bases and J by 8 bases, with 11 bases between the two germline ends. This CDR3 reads CASSGSRGGELFF. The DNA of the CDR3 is TGTGCCAGCAGCGGTAGCCGCGGAGGGGAGCTGTTTTTT.

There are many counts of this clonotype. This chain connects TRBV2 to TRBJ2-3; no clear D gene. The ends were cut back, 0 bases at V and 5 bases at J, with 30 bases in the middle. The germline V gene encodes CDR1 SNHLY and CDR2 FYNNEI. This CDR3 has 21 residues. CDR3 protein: CASSEAERPDTDGVLGDTQYF. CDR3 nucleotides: TGTGCCAGCAGTGAAGCTGAACGGCCCGACACGGATGGGGTCTTGGGAGATACGCAGTATTTT.

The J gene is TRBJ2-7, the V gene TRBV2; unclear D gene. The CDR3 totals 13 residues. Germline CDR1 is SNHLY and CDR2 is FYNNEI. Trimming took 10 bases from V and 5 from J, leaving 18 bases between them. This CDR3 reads CATLRGSFDEQYF. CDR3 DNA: TGTGCCACACTAAGAGGCAGTTTCGACGAGCAGTACTTC. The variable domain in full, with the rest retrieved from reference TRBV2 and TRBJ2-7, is EPEVTQTPSHQVTQMGQEVILRCVPISNHLYFYWYRQILGQKVEFLVSFYNNEISEKSEIFDDQFSVERPDGSNFTLKIRSTKLEDSAMYFCATLRGSFDEQYFGPGTRLTVT.

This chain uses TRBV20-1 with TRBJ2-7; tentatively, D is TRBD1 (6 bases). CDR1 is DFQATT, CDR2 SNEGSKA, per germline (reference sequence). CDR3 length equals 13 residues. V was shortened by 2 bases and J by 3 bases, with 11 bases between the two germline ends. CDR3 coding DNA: TGCAGTGCTAGAACAGGGTCACGCTACGAGCAGTACTTC. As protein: CSARTGSRYEQYF.

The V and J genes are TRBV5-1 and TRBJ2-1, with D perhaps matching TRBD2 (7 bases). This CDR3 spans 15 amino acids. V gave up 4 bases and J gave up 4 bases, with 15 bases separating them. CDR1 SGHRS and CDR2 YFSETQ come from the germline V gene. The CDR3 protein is CASSRGGGEYNEQFF. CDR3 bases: TGCGCCAGCAGCCGAGGGGGGGGGGAATACAATGAGCAGTTCTTC.

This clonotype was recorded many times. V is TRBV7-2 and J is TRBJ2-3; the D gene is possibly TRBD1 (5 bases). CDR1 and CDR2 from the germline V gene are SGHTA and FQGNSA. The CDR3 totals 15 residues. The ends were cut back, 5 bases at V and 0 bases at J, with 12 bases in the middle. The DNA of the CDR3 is TGTGCCAGCAGCCCCTCAGGGCTTAGCACAGATACGCAGTATTTT. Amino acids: CASSPSGLSTDTQYF.

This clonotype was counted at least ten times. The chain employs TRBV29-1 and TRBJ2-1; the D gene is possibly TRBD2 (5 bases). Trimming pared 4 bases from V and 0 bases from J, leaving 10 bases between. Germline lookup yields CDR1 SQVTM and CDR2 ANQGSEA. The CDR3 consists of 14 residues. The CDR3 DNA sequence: TGCAGCGTTGGACTACCTACCTCCTACAATGAGCAGTTCTTC. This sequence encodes CSVGLPTSYNEQFF.

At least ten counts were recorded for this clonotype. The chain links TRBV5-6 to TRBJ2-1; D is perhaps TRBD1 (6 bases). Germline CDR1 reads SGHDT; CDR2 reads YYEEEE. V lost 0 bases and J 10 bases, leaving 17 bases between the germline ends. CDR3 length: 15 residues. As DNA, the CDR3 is TGTGCCAGCAGCTTGGTGGTAGCGTCGAGGGGGGAGCAGTTCTTC. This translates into CASSLVVASRGEQFF.

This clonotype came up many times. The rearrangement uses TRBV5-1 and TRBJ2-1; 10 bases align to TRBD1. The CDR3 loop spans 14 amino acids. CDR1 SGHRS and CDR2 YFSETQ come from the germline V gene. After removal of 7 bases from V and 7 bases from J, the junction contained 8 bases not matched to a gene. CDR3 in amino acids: CASRRDRGENEQFF. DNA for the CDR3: TGCGCCAGCCGCAGGGACAGGGGAGAGAATGAGCAGTTCTTC. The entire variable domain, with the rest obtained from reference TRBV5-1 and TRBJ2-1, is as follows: KAGVTQTPRYLIKTRGQQVTLSCSPISGHRSVSWYQQTPGQGLQFLFEYFSETQRNKGNFPGRFSGRQFSNSRSEMNVSTLELGDSALYLCASRRDRGENEQFFGPGTRLTVL.

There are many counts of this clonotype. For the CDR3, the DNA is TGTGCCAGCAGCGGAGGGGGAGACCAGTACTTC. Protein: CASSGGGDQYF. The chain joins TRBV11-2 to TRBJ2-5; D is tentatively TRBD1 or TRBD2 (6 bases each). CDR1 is SGHAT, CDR2 FQNNGV, per germline. The CDR3 contains 11 residues. Trimming removed 5 bases at V and 10 bases at J, with 11 bases between.

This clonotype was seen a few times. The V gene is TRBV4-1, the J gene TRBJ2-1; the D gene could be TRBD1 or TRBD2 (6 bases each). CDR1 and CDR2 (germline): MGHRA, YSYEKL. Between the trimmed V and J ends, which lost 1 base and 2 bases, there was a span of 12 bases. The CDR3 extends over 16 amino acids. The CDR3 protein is CASSQGGRGAYNEQFF. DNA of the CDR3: TGCGCCAGCAGCCAAGGGGGGCGCGGGGCCTACAATGAGCAGTTCTTC.

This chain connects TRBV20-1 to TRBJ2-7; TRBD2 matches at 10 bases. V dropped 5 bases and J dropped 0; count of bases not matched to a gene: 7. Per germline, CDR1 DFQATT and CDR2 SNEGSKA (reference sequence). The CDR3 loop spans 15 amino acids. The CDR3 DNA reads TGCAGTGCTTCAGAGCTAGCGGGAGACTCCTACGAGCAGTACTTC. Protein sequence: CSASELAGDSYEQYF.

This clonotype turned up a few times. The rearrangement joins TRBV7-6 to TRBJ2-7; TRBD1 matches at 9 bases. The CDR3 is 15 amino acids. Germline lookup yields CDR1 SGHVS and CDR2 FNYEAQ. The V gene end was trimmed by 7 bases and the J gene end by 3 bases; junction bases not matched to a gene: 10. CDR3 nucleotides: TGTGCCAGCACGCCGTCGACAGGGGGAGGCTACGAGCAGTACTTC. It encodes CASTPSTGGGYEQYF.

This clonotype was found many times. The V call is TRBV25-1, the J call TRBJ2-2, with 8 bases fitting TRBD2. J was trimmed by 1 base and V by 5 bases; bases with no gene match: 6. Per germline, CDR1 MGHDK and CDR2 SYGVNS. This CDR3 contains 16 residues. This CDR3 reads CASSPWTSLNTGELFF. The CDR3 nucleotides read TGTGCCAGCAGTCCCTGGACTAGCCTGAACACCGGGGAGCTGTTTTTT.

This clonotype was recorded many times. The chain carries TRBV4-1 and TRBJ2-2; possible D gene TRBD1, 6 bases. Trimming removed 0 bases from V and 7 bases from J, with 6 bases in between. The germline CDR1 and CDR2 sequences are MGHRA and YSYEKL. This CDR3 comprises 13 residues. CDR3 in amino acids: CASSQEQGGELFF. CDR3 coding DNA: TGCGCCAGCAGCCAAGAACAGGGCGGGGAGCTGTTTTTT.

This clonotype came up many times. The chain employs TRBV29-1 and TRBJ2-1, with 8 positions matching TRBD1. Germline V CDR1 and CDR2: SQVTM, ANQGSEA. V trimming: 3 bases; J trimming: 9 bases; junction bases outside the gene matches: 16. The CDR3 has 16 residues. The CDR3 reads CSVEVVGQGNLGEQFF. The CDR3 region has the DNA TGCAGCGTTGAGGTAGTTGGACAGGGAAATCTGGGTGAGCAGTTCTTC.

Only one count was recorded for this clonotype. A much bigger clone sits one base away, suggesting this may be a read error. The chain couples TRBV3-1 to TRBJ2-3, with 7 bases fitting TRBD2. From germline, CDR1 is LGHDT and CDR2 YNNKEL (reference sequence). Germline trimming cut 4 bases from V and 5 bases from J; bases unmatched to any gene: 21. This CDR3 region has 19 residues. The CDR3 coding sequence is TGTGCCAGCAGCCTAGCAAGAGTAGCGGGCAAACCGGGGGGAGATACGCAGTATTTT. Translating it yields CASSLARVAGKPGGDTQYF.

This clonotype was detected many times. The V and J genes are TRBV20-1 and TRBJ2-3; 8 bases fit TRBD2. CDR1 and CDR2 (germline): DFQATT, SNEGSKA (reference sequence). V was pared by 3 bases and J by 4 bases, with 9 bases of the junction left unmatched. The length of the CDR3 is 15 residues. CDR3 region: CSASPGLVLADTQYF. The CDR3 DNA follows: TGCAGTGCTAGCCCGGGACTAGTACTGGCAGATACGCAGTATTTT.

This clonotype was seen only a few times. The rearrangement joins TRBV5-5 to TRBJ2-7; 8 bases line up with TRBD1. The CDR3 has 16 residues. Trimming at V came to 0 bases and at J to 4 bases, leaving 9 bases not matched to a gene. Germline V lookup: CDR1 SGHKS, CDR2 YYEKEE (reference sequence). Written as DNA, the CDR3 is TGTGCCAGCAGCTTGGCGCCGGGGACAGGCCGTTACGAGCAGTACTTC. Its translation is CASSLAPGTGRYEQYF.

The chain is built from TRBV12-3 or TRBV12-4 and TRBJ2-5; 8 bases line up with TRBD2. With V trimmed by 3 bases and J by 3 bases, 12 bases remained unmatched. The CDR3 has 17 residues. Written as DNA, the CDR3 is TGTGCCAGCAGTTTCCTGGGGGAGCGGGGGACTAAAGAGACCCAGTACTTC. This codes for CASSFLGERGTKETQYF.

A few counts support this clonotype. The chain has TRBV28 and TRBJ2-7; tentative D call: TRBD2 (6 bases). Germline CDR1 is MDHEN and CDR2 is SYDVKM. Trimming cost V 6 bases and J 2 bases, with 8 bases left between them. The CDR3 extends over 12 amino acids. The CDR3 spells CASRREPYEQYF. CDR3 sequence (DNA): TGTGCCAGCAGGCGGGAACCCTACGAGCAGTACTTC. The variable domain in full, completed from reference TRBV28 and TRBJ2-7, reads DVKVTQSSRYLVKRTGEKVFLECVQDMDHENMFWYRQDPGLGLRLIYFSYDVKMKEKGDIPEGYSVSREKKERFSLILESASTNQTSMYLCASRREPYEQYFGPGTRLTVT.

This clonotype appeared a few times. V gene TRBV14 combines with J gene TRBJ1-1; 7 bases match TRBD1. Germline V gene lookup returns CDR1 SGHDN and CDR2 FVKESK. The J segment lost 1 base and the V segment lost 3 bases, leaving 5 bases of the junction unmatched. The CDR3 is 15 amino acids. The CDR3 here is CASSQRDSRNTEAFF. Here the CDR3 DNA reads TGTGCCAGCAGCCAGCGGGACAGCCGGAACACTGAAGCTTTCTTT.

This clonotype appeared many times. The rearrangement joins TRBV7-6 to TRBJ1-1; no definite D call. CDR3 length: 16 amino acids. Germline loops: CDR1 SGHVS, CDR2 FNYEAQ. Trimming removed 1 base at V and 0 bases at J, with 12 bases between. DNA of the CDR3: TGTGCCAGCAGCTTAGACGACAAGGAGTTGAACACTGAAGCTTTCTTT. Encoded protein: CASSLDDKELNTEAFF.